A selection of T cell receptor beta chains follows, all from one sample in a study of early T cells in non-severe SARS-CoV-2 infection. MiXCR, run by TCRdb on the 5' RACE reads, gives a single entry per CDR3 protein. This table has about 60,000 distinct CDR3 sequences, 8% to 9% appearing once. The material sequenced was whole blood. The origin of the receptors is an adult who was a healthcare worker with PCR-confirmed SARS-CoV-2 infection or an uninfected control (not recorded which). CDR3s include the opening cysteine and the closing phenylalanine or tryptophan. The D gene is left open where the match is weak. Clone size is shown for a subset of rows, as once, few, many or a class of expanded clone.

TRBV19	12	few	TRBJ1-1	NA	TGTGCCAGTACCCAGGGGAACACTGAAGCTTTCTTT	CASTQGNTEAFF
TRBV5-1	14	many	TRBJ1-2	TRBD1	TGCGCCAGCAGCCGCGGACAGGTAGATTCTGGCTACACCTTC	CASSRGQVDSGYTF
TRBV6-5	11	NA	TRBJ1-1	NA	TGTGCCAGCAGTACCGGGACTGAAGCTTTCTTT	CASSTGTEAFF
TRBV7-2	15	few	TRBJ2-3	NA	TGTGCCAGCAGCCGCTCCCCAGTGGGCGCAGATACGCAGTATTTT	CASSRSPVGADTQYF
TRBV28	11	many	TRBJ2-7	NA	TGTGCCAGCAACCTCCGAGACGAGCAGTACTTC	CASNLRDEQYF
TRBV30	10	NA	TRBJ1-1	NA	TGTGCCCCCAGCTCAGGGGTGGCTTTCTTT	CAPSSGVAFF
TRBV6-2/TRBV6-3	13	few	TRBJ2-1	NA	TGTGCCAGCAGTGCGACAATCAACAATGAGCAGTTCTTC	CASSATINNEQFF
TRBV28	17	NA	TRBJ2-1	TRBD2	TGTGCCAGCAGTTTCCCCGGACTAGACACTTATCCCATTGGGCAGTTCTTC	CASSFPGLDTYPIGQFF
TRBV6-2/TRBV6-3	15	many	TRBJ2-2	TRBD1	TGTGCCAGCAGAGTAGGGACAGCGAACACCGGGGAGCTGTTTTTT	CASRVGTANTGELFF
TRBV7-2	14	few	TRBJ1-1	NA	TGTGCCAGCAGCTTAGTGCCGGGTCACACTGAAGCTTTCTTT	CASSLVPGHTEAFF
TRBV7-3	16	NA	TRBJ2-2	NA	TGTGCCAGCAGCCCGTTCTCGGGCAGGGGCACCGGGGAGCTGTTTTTT	CASSPFSGRGTGELFF
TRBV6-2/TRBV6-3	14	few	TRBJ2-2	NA	TGTGCCAGCAGCTACCGGGTCGACACCGGGGAGCTGTTTTTT	CASSYRVDTGELFF
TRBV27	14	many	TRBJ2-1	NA	TGTGCCAGCAGTTTGAGTACCAACGGGAATGAGCAGTTCTTC	CASSLSTNGNEQFF
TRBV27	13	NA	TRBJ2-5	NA	TGTGCCAGCAGTAGAGGCGTCCAAGAGACCCAGTACTTC	CASSRGVQETQYF
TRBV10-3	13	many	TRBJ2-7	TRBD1	TGTGCCATCAGTGACGGGACAGCCCACGAGCAGTACTTC	CAISDGTAHEQYF
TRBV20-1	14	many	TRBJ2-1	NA	TGCAGTGCTAGAGATTGGAGGAACTACAATGAGCAGTTCTTC	CSARDWRNYNEQFF
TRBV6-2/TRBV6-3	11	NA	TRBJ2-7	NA	TGTGCCAGCAGTTATACCTACGAGCAGTACTTC	CASSYTYEQYF
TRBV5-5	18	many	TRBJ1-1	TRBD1	TGTGCCAGCAGATTACGACAGGGTATGGGGGTGAGGAACACTGAAGCTTTCTTT	CASRLRQGMGVRNTEAFF
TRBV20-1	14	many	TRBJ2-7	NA	TGCAGTGCTAGGGACAAGGGAGGTACCTACGAGCAGTACTTC	CSARDKGGTYEQYF
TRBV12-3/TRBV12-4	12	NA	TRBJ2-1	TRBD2	TGTGCCAGCAGAATGGGGGGGAATGAGCAGTTCTTC	CASRMGGNEQFF
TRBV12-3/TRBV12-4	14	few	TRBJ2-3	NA	TGTGCCAGCAGCCCTTCCCGGGCCGTAGATACGCAGTATTTT	CASSPSRAVDTQYF
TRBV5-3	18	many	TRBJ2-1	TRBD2	TGTGCCAGAAGCCCTAAACGGGTCGAGCGGGAGCCCTACAATGAGCAGTTCTTC	CARSPKRVEREPYNEQFF
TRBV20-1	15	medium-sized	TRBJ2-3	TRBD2	TGCAGTGCTGAAGGACTAGCGGGGCCCGCAGATACGCAGTATTTT	CSAEGLAGPADTQYF
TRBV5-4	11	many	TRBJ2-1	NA	TGTGCCAGCAGCTCAGATGCTGAGCAGTTCTTC	CASSSDAEQFF
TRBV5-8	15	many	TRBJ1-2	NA	TGTGCCAGCAGCTTGTCGATTGGTCAGCTCTATGGCTACACCTTC	CASSLSIGQLYGYTF
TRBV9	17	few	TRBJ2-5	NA	TGTGCCAGCAGCACCAGCGGACACCGATATCTATCAGAGACCCAGTACTTC	CASSTSGHRYLSETQYF
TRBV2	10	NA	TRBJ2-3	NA	TGTGCCAGCGAGATATCCTATTCTCTTTTT	CASEISYSLF
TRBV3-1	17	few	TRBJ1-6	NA	TGTGCCAGCAGCCAAGATGCCCTAGGGGGTGGTAATTCACCCCTCCACTTT	CASSQDALGGGNSPLHF
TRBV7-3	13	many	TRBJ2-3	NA	TGTGCCAGCAGCCCAACCGCCACAGATACGCAGTATTTT	CASSPTATDTQYF
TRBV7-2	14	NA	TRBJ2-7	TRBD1	TGTGCCAGCAGCTTAGCGGTGACAGGGAGAGAGCAGTACTTC	CASSLAVTGREQYF
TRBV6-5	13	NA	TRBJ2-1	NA	TGTGCCAGCAGGGTGGGACTGGCCAGTGAGCAGTTCTTC	CASRVGLASEQFF
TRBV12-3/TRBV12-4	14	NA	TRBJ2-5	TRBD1	TGTGCCAGCAAAAGGGACAGGGGAGCAGAGACCCAGTACTTC	CASKRDRGAETQYF
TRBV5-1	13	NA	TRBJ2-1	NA	TGCGCCAGCAGCCCTAAGGACTACAATGAGCAGTTCTTC	CASSPKDYNEQFF
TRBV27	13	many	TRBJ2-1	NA	TGTGCCAGCAGTACCCTTTCCTACAATGAGCAGTTCTTC	CASSTLSYNEQFF
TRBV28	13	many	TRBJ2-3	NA	TGTGCCAGCAGTATACCTCAAAGGGATACGCAGTATTTT	CASSIPQRDTQYF
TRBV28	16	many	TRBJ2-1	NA	TGTGCCAGCAGTTACGGGGCTCCCCTCCCTTCCAATGAGCAGTTCTTC	CASSYGAPLPSNEQFF
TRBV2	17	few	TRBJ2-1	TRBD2	TGTGCCAGCAGTGGACTAGCGGGAGTTAGATCCTACAATGAGCAGTTCTTC	CASSGLAGVRSYNEQFF
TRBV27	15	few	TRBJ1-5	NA	TGTGCCAGCAGTTTATCGAACCAGGGGAATCAGCCCCAGCATTTT	CASSLSNQGNQPQHF
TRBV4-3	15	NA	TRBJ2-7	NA	TGCGCCAGCAGCCAAGATTTCGGGGAGCAGCGCGAGCAGTACTTC	CASSQDFGEQREQYF
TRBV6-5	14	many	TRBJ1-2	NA	TGTGCCAGCAGTTACTCTTGGGGTAGCCATGGCTACACCTTC	CASSYSWGSHGYTF
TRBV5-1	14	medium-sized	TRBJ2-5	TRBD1	TGTGCCAGCAGCCCGGGACAGGGAGGCGAGACCCAGTACTTC	CASSPGQGGETQYF
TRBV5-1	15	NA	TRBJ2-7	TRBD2	TGCGCCAGCAGCGGTACTAGCGTCTCCTCCTACGAGCAGTACTTC	CASSGTSVSSYEQYF
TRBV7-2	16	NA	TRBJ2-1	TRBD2	TGTGCCAGCAGCTCGAGCAGGCTAGCGGGATCGTATGAGCAGTTCTTC	CASSSSRLAGSYEQFF
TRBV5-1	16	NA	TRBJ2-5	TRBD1	TGCGCCAGCAGCCTCAGGGGACAGGTCCCACAAGAGACCCAGTACTTC	CASSLRGQVPQETQYF
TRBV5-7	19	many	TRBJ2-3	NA	TGTGCCAGCAGCTTGGATTCATTCTATGGGGGAGAACGGGCAGATACGCAGTATTTT	CASSLDSFYGGERADTQYF
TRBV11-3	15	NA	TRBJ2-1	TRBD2	TGTGCCAGCAGCTTAGACCTAGCGGGCCACAATGAGCAGTTCTTC	CASSLDLAGHNEQFF
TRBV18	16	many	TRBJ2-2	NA	TGTGCCAGCTCACCGGTGGGCACTACGAACACCGGGGAGCTGTTTTTT	CASSPVGTTNTGELFF
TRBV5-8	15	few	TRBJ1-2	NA	TGTGCCAGCAGCAAGCCGACACCCTGGGACTATGGCTACACCTTC	CASSKPTPWDYGYTF
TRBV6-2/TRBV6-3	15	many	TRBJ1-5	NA	TGTGCCAGCAGTTCTGGGAGTTGGGGCAATCAGCCCCAGCATTTT	CASSSGSWGNQPQHF
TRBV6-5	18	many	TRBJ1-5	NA	TGTGCCAGCAGTTACCACCAGGCCAGGGGCTTTAGCAATCAGCCCCAGCATTTT	CASSYHQARGFSNQPQHF
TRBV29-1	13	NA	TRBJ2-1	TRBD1	TGCAGCGTTGGACAGGGGTCCTACAATGAGCAGTTCTTC	CSVGQGSYNEQFF
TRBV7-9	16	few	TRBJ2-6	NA	TGTGCCAGCAGCTTAACCCTGAACTCTGGGGCCAACGTCCTGACTTTC	CASSLTLNSGANVLTF
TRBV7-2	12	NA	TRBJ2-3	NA	TGTGCCAGCAGGGTTTTGCCAGATACGCAGTATTTT	CASRVLPDTQYF
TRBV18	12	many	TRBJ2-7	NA	TGTGCCAGCTCAACAAGGTCCTACGAGCAGTACTTC	CASSTRSYEQYF
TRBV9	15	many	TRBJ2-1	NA	TGTGCCAGCACCACCCCCGGTGGGCGGGACTCGACCCAGTTCTTC	CASTTPGGRDSTQFF
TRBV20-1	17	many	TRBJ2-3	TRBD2	TGCAGTGCTAGAGATGGGGGACTAGCTTTCGGCACAGATACGCAGTATTTT	CSARDGGLAFGTDTQYF